These 9 T cell receptor beta chains came from one sample sequenced in a study of blood T cells in healthy people across ages. It was with a sample-barcoded 5' primer and a J-beta primer mix that a second PCR of roughly 7 to 12 cycles was run. TCRdb reprocessed the 5' RACE reads with MiXCR, giving one entry per CDR3 protein. The sample yields roughly 860,000 distinct CDR3 sequences, around two thirds seen once. Material for sequencing was blood. These receptors were collected from a man aged 30 to 39 in good health.

The chain combines TRBV7-3 with TRBJ2-4; 9 bases fit TRBD2. The CDR3 is made up of 14 amino acids. Germline V gene lookup returns CDR1 SGHTA and CDR2 FQGTGA. V was clipped by 3 bases and J by 8 bases; unmatched bases: 5. CDR3 protein: CASSFGGGADIQYF. In nucleotides, the CDR3 is TGTGCCAGCAGCTTTGGCGGGGGGGCTGACATTCAGTACTTC.

J is TRBJ2-7 and V is TRBV29-1; 7 bases align to TRBD1. The V gene end was trimmed by 0 bases and the J gene end by 3 bases; junction bases not matched to a gene: 5. The CDR3 is 14 residues long. The germline gives CDR1 SQVTM, CDR2 ANQGSEA. The CDR3 region is CSVEEGTENYEQYF. The DNA for the CDR3 is TGCAGCGTTGAAGAGGGGACAGAGAACTACGAGCAGTACTTC.

In this sample, this clonotype turned up a few times. V and J are TRBV20-1 and TRBJ2-7; 7 bases agree with TRBD1. The trim removed 7 bases at V and 0 bases at J, leaving 9 bases unmatched. Germline CDR1 DFQATT, CDR2 SNEGSKA (reference sequence). The CDR3 has 14 amino acids. The CDR3 spells CSGIRQGHSYEQYF. For the CDR3, the DNA is TGCAGTGGGATACGACAGGGCCACTCCTACGAGCAGTACTTC.

J is TRBJ2-2 and V is TRBV7-9; D tentatively fits TRBD1 or TRBD2 (6 bases each). This CDR3 has 16 residues. CDR1 SEHNR and CDR2 FQNEAQ come from the germline V gene (reference sequence). Trimming pared 6 bases from V and 4 bases from J, leaving 18 bases between. For the CDR3, the DNA is TGTGCCAGCAGGCGTCGGGGGCAGGCAGGCACCGGGGAGCTGTTTTTT. Encoded protein: CASRRRGQAGTGELFF.

The gene calls are TRBV29-1 and TRBJ1-2; no definite D call. There are 16 residues in the CDR3. V was cut by 0 bases and J by 7 bases, with 21 bases left in between. Germline V gene lookup returns CDR1 SQVTM and CDR2 ANQGSEA. The CDR3 sequence is CSVEDLPGGPTRGYTF. CDR3 bases: TGCAGCGTTGAAGATCTTCCCGGCGGGCCCACCCGTGGCTACACCTTC.

The gene calls are TRBV11-2 and TRBJ2-1; tentatively, D is TRBD1 or TRBD2 (5 bases each). V was shortened by 1 base and J by 10 bases, with 11 bases between the two germline ends. This CDR3 spans 13 amino acids. Germline V CDR1 and CDR2: SGHAT, FQNNGV. In nucleotides, the CDR3 is TGTGCCAGCAGCTTAGGGGGGTATGAAGAGCAGTTCTTC. This translates into CASSLGGYEEQFF.

This clonotype was detected ten times or more. The chain couples TRBV4-2 to TRBJ2-5, with D unresolved. The V end was cut by 0 bases, the J end by 5 bases, with 13 bases between. This CDR3 region has 15 residues. In germline, CDR1 is LGHNA, CDR2 YNFKEQ. Written as DNA, the CDR3 is TGTGCCAGCAGCCAAGAAGACCAGTATGGGGAGACCCAGTACTTC. It codes for CASSQEDQYGETQYF.

The chain has TRBV6-2 or TRBV6-3 and TRBJ2-4; the D gene is possibly TRBD1 (6 bases). V lost 7 bases, J lost 5 bases, and 12 bases lay in between. From germline, CDR1 is MNHEY and CDR2 SVGEGT. The CDR3 sequence is 13 residues long. The CDR3 sequence: CASTRDTQNIQYF. DNA for the CDR3: TGTGCCAGCACCCGGGACACCCAAAACATTCAGTACTTC.

The chain recombines TRBV7-9 with TRBJ2-7; D perhaps matches TRBD1 (6 bases). CDR3 size: 15 residues. Trimming removed 4 bases from V and 0 bases from J, with 13 bases in between. Germline values: CDR1 SEHNR, CDR2 FQNEAQ (reference sequence). The CDR3 spells CASSYAGTTSYEQYF. CDR3 bases: TGTGCCAGCAGCTACGCCGGGACAACCTCCTACGAGCAGTACTTC.